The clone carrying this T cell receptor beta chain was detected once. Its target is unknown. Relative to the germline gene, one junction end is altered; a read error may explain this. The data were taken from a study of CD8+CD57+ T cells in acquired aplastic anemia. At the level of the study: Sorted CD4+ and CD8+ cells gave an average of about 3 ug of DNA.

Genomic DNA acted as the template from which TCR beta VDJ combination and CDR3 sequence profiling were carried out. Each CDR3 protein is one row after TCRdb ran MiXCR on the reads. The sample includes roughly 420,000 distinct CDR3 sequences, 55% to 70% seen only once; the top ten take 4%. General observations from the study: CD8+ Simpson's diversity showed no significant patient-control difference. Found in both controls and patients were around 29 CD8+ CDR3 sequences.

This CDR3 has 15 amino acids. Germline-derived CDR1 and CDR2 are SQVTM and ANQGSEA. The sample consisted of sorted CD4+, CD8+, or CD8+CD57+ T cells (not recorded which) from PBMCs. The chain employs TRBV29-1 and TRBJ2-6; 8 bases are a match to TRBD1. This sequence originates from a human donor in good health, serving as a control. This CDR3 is CSAMTGVSGTNVLTF. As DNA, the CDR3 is TGCAGCGCAATGACAGGGGTCTCTGGGACCAACGTCCTGACCTTC.